The sequence of this TCR beta chain was determined in a study of T cell clonality in common variable immunodeficiency. The CDR3 covers 13 residues. V trimming: 2 bases; J trimming: 6 bases; junction bases outside the gene matches: 5. The germline CDR1 and CDR2 sequences are DFQATT and SNEGSKA (reference sequence). This clone was counted many times. The CDR3 extends 3 residues past the end of the read, so its final part is completed from the germline J gene. Profiling relied on immunoSEQ multiplex PCR, and the TCRdb table lists in-frame clones only, not all of them. The repertoire consists of approximately 52,000 clones, none detected only once.

The sample consisted of peripheral blood mononuclear cells. J is TRBJ2-3 and V is TRBV20-1, with 7 bases that match TRBD2. This receptor was obtained from a person between 18 and 75 years old in good health. The part of the CDR3 DNA that was read is TGCAGTGCTAGACGCGGGAGTGGGGATACG. Encoded protein: CSARRGSGDT. The CDR3 as a whole reads CSARRGSGDTQYF.